This passage covers 14 T cell receptor beta chains from one sample sequenced in a study of tumor-infiltrating lymphocytes in primary liver carcinoma (dated by TCRdb to about 2017). The listed sequencing device is Illumina HiSeq 2500. Using a constant-region primer and ProtoScript II reverse transcriptase, TCRbeta-specific cDNA was reverse-transcribed from around 500 ng total RNA. TCRbeta libraries were built with three nested multiplex PCR rounds, a slightly modified ARM-PCR procedure. Each of the first two PCR rounds ran for roughly 9 cycles and used multiplex TRBV1-TRBV30 forward primers together with a Cbeta reverse primer. TCRdb trimmed public reads at Q25 via fastp, called clones via MiXCR and kept in-frame beta chains. Every entry covers one CDR3 protein and lists the most common genes and DNA from its rows. The sample table shows under 85,000 distinct CDR3 sequences, and 55% to 85% are seen once. Approximately 19% of the sample rests with the top ten.

Total RNA and DNA were co-extracted without cell sorting from 20-30 mg of bulk tissue using the AllPrep DNA/RNA mini kit. What was sequenced was liver tumor tissue from sampling region 1. The cell subset or site label here, explained by the study, means: tumor region T1, superior pole. These receptors came from a man aged 40-49 years with primary liver carcinoma and hepatitis B virus infection.

At least ten counts were recorded for this clonotype. The chain is built from TRBV18 and TRBJ1-4; no firm D call. The germline gives CDR1 KGHSH, CDR2 LQKENI. The CDR3 is made up of 13 amino acids. The ends were cut back, 3 bases at V and 4 bases at J, with 6 bases in the middle. The CDR3 reads CASSPGVNEKLFF. In DNA form, the CDR3 reads TGTGCCAGCTCACCCGGGGTTAATGAAAAACTGTTTTTT.

In the case of this clonotype: The CDR3 ends on some other residue instead of the conserved phenylalanine or tryptophan, so this is likely a read error. This sequence joins TRBV6-1 and TRBJ2-2; D possibly uses TRBD1 or TRBD2 (5 bases each). Trimming took 8 bases from V and 0 from J, leaving 10 bases between them. This CDR3 has 14 residues. CDR1 is MNHNS, CDR2 SASEGT, per germline. CDR3 residues: CASPRDPNTGELFL. The CDR3, as DNA: TGTGCCAGCCCAAGGGACCCGAACACCGGGGAGCTGTTTCTC.

The V and J genes are TRBV5-1 and TRBJ2-7, with D perhaps matching TRBD2 (6 bases). The ends were cut back, 5 bases at V and 0 bases at J, with 9 bases in the middle. The CDR3 covers 13 residues. The germline V gene has CDR1 SGHRS and CDR2 YFSETQ. CDR3 bases: TGCGCCAGCAGTGGGGGGAGCTCCTACGAGCAGTACTTC. Residues: CASSGGSSYEQYF.

This chain links TRBV20-1 with TRBJ2-7; 9 bases line up with TRBD2. The germline V gene has CDR1 DFQATT and CDR2 SNEGSKA (reference sequence). CDR3 size: 14 residues. V shed 6 bases, J shed 7 bases, and the junction held 13 bases outside the gene matches. The CDR3 reads CSASSGSPAREQYF. CDR3 bases: TGCAGTGCCAGTAGCGGGAGCCCAGCTAGGGAGCAGTACTTC.

Worth noting for this clonotype: One junction end disagrees with the germline gene, perhaps due to a read error. The chain has TRBV10-2 and TRBJ1-1; D unclear. This CDR3 contains 13 residues. CDR1 and CDR2 from the germline V gene are WSHSY and SAAADI. This CDR3 is CASSETNGDEAFF. The CDR3 DNA sequence: TGTGCCAGCAGTGAGACGAATGGAGATGAAGCTTTCTTT.

In regard to this clonotype: Because it lacks the conserved phenylalanine or tryptophan at the end, this CDR3 is likely a read error. V usage is TRBV29-1 and J usage is TRBJ2-3, with 7 bases lining up with TRBD1. Germline V CDR1 and CDR2: SQVTM, ANQGSEA. Unmatched junction bases numbered 8, after V lost 6 bases and J lost 2 bases. The CDR3 is 14 residues long. CDR3 bases: TGCAGCGTCACCCCGGGACAGCTCACAGATACGCAGTATTCT. Its protein is CSVTPGQLTDTQYS.

This clonotype was seen many times. The gene calls are TRBV7-2 and TRBJ1-2, with a possible D match to TRBD1 (5 bases). With 4 bases removed from V and 4 bases from J, the gap between germline ends came to 16 bases. This CDR3 has 15 residues. Germline CDR1 and CDR2: SGHTA and FQGNSA. CDR3 in DNA: TGTGCCAGCAGCTCGACGCAGGGAGAAGGCTATGGCTACACCTTC. Its protein is CASSSTQGEGYGYTF.

Remarks on this clonotype: The junction does not match germline at one end; this may be a read error. The genes are TRBV11-2 and TRBJ2-1, with TRBD2 matching 8 bases. Germline CDR1 is SGHAT and CDR2 is FQNNGV. The CDR3 extends over 17 amino acids. CDR3 sequence reads: CVSSLEAACGRTNEQFF. The CDR3 DNA is TGTGTCAGCAGCTTAGAGGCTGCTTGCGGGAGGACCAATGAGCAGTTCTTC.

The sample holds one count of this clonotype. V and J are TRBV4-2 and TRBJ2-1; weak D call: TRBD2 (7 bases). The CDR3 is made up of 15 amino acids. V lost 0 bases and J 11 bases, leaving 17 bases between the germline ends. The germline CDR1 and CDR2 sequences are LGHNA and YNFKEQ. The CDR3 DNA reads as TGTGCCAGCAGCCAAGACTTAGGGGGGGGTGGTAAGCAGTTCTTC. It translates to CASSQDLGGGGKQFF.

Points on this clonotype: The CDR3 does not close with the conserved phenylalanine or tryptophan, likely indicating a read error. The V and J genes are TRBV11-2 and TRBJ2-7; 15 positions match TRBD2. Germline values: CDR1 SGHAT, CDR2 FQNNGV. The CDR3 covers 18 residues. The CDR3 nucleotides are TGTGCCAGCGGCTTATCCGTTGGACTAGCGGGAGGGGAGTACGAGCAGTACATC. It encodes CASGLSVGLAGGEYEQYI.

This clonotype has a count of ten or more. This chain joins TRBV10-3 and TRBJ1-5; weak D call: TRBD1 (6 bases). Germline V gives CDR1 ENHRY, CDR2 SYGVKD. V gave up 6 bases and J gave up 4 bases, with 13 bases separating them. The CDR3 contains 14 residues. In nucleotides, the CDR3 is TGTGCCATCAGGAAGGGGGAGGGAAATCAGCCCCAGCATTTT. Its translation: CAIRKGEGNQPQHF.

There are many counts of this clonotype. The chain links TRBV30 to TRBJ1-1; D call uncertain. The CDR3 length is 12 residues. V lost 0 bases to trimming and J lost 6 bases, with 8 bases between them. Germline V gene data show CDR1 as GTSNPN and CDR2 as SVGIG (reference sequence). CDR3 residues: CAWSVLRSEAFF. CDR3 nucleotides: TGTGCCTGGAGTGTTCTACGGTCTGAAGCTTTCTTT. Using reference TRBV30 and TRBJ1-1 for the parts outside the CDR3, the full variable domain is SQTIHQWPATLVQPVGSPLSLECTVEGTSNPNLYWYRQAAGRGLQLLFYSVGIGQISSEVPQNLSASRPQDRQFILSSKKLLLSDSGFYLCAWSVLRSEAFFGQGTRLTVV.

V is TRBV2 and J is TRBJ2-5; the match to TRBD1 covers 8 bases. V dropped 0 bases and J dropped 1; count of bases not matched to a gene: 10. Germline-derived CDR1 and CDR2 are SNHLY and FYNNEI. The CDR3 has 18 amino acids. CDR3 region: CASSEAWIGTGFQETQYF. The DNA for the CDR3 is TGTGCCAGCAGTGAAGCTTGGATCGGGACAGGATTCCAAGAGACCCAGTACTTC.

This chain joins TRBV10-3 and TRBJ2-1; D is uncertain. V was cut by 2 bases and J by 7 bases, with 15 bases left in between. The V gene's germline CDR1 is ENHRY and CDR2 SYGVKD. The CDR3 sequence is 15 residues long. The CDR3 bases are TGTGCCATCAGTGAGATCCCCGGAGTAAATAATGAGCAGTTCTTC. It encodes CAISEIPGVNNEQFF.